This T cell receptor beta chain was documented in a study of CD8 T cells in ankylosing spondylitis. Losses at the gene ends were 0 bases for V and 7 bases for J; bases not matched to a gene: 4. Germline assignment: CDR1 SGHTA and CDR2 FQGNSA. This CDR3 region has 16 residues. General study points: Within ankylosing spondylitis blood, a TCR beta motif made up of eight or nine highly homologous variants appeared to be characteristic.

Researchers built TCR beta libraries using quantitative 5'-RACE with molecular barcodes. TCRdb redid the calling of the 5' RACE reads with MiXCR, one entry per CDR3 protein. The table lists just over 300,000 distinct CDR3 sequences, around 21% of them singletons. This clonotype was seen ten or more times. The antigen remains undetermined. The chain links TRBV7-2 to TRBJ1-6; 9 nucleotides align to TRBD1. This sequence was found in a female donor with ankylosing spondylitis or in good health (not recorded which). Sequences were obtained from blood, either unsorted or a sorted T cell fraction (not recorded which). CDR3 in DNA: TGTGCCAGCAGCTTAGCTGGACAGGGGAGGAATTCACCCCTCCACTTT. Translation: CASSLAGQGRNSPLHF.